This TCR beta chain stems from a study of CD8 T cells in Susac syndrome. For the study at large: Five or six sequenced Susac syndrome patients had clinically active disease, while about 8 were in remission.

Reverse transcription used about 0.45 to 1 ug RNA and random hexamers. TCRdb reanalysed the immunoSEQ multiplex PCR reads using MiXCR and keeps one entry per CDR3 protein. The sample carries under 200,000 distinct CDR3 sequences, approximately 94% recorded once. The CDR3 totals 12 residues. As for this clonotype: The antigen remains unidentified.

Susac syndrome patients met recently defined diagnostic criteria for definite or probable disease. TEMRA cells were FACS-enriched and CD8+ and CD4+ T cells negatively isolated. Study results and limitations: It was acknowledged in the study that its TCR sequencing and HLA analysis involved a relatively small number of individuals.

Sequenced sample: CD4+ T cells from PBMCs. The sequence was obtained from a human donor with Susac syndrome. The rearrangement links TRBV12-3 or TRBV12-4 to TRBJ2-3; 7 positions match TRBD2. The DNA end favors TRBJ2-5, so the J call may be wrong. The CDR3 DNA is TGTGCCAGCAGTCTTCGGGGGGATACCCAGTACTTC. This translates into CASSLRGDTQYF.